The clone carrying this T cell receptor beta chain was observed a handful of times. Its antigen is unknown. The PCR ran on 60 Vbeta and 13 Jbeta primers. Data came from immunoSEQ multiplex PCR; TCRdb stores just in-frame clones and leaves some out. Seen here are approximately 150,000 clones, roughly 80% observed once, and the top ten hold 3% to 4%. The CDR3 is made up of 15 amino acids. Germline V gene data show CDR1 as LNHNV and CDR2 as YYDKDF (reference sequence). Trimming took 5 bases from V and 0 from J, leaving 13 bases between them. This entry is derived from a study of cytomegalovirus exposure and HLA in healthy donors. Study-level points and caveats: In a later analysis, a genetic analysis reported fewer productive-TCR N-insertions in an Asian-associated ancestry cluster than the cohort average. Common viral pathogens seemed to be connected with several of the most significant clusters, according to a later analysis.

The rearrangement uses TRBV15 and TRBJ1-2; perhaps TRBD1 as D (6 bases). Sequencing was done on a sample of PBMCs. The TCR was taken from a male donor in good health and CMV-seronegative. In DNA form, the CDR3 reads TGTGCCACCAGCCCGGACAGAGCATCTAACTATGGCTACACCTTC. Amino acids: CATSPDRASNYGYTF.